Below are 7 T cell receptor beta chains sequenced from a single sample in a study of early T cells in non-severe SARS-CoV-2 infection. TCRdb reprocessed the 5' RACE reads via MiXCR and lists one record per CDR3 protein. The data show about 87,000 distinct CDR3 sequences, about 14% seen once. The specimen sequenced was whole blood. The receptors come from an adult who was a healthcare worker with PCR-confirmed SARS-CoV-2 infection or an uninfected control (not recorded which).

This clonotype has at least ten counts. The rearrangement joins TRBV20-1 to TRBJ2-1; maybe TRBD1 (6 bases). This CDR3 contains 12 residues. Trimming pared 0 bases from V and 8 bases from J, leaving 8 bases between. Germline V lookup: CDR1 DFQATT, CDR2 SNEGSKA (reference sequence). The CDR3 loop reads CSARDGGHEQFF. The CDR3 region has the DNA TGCAGTGCTAGAGATGGGGGCCATGAGCAGTTCTTC.

This clonotype has only a few counts. The chain links TRBV29-1 to TRBJ1-2, with D hard to call. Germline V CDR1 and CDR2: SQVTM, ANQGSEA. This CDR3 is built from 13 residues. Trimming left V 4 bases short and J 0 bases short, with 9 bases between. The CDR3 is CSVGGTTNYGYTF. The DNA for the CDR3 is TGCAGCGTTGGAGGAACTACTAACTATGGCTACACCTTC.

This clonotype was found many times. This chain uses TRBV20-1 with TRBJ2-7, with D unclear. Trimming pared 4 bases from V and 4 bases from J, leaving 11 bases between. CDR3 length equals 12 residues. Germline assignment: CDR1 DFQATT and CDR2 SNEGSKA (reference sequence). The CDR3, as DNA: TGCAGTGCTAAAGACACAGAGTACGAGCAGTACTTC. Amino acids: CSAKDTEYEQYF.

The chain has TRBV28 and TRBJ1-3; D unresolved. Per germline, CDR1 MDHEN and CDR2 SYDVKM. Trimming stripped 6 bases from V and 6 bases from J, with 15 bases between. CDR3 length: 14 residues. This chain's CDR3 is CASSPTGVLNTIYF. The DNA for the CDR3 is TGTGCCAGCAGCCCTACCGGGGTTTTAAACACCATATATTTT.

This clonotype was observed once. The rearrangement links TRBV12-3 or TRBV12-4 to TRBJ1-5; no clear D gene. The V gene lost 7 bases and the J gene lost 7 bases, with 11 bases spanning the gap. The CDR3 totals 12 residues. The CDR3 bases are TGTGCCAGCAATGTAGGCCCCCAGCCCCAGCATTTT. Protein sequence: CASNVGPQPQHF.

This clonotype came up a few times. V usage is TRBV5-1 and J usage is TRBJ2-1; D call uncertain. V dropped 4 bases and J dropped 2 bases, with 10 bases sitting between them. The CDR3 runs to 14 residues. CDR1 and CDR2 from the germline V gene are SGHRS and YFSETQ. The CDR3 DNA reads TGCGCCAGCAGCCCCCTCTCCACCTACAATGAGCAGTTCTTC. Its translation: CASSPLSTYNEQFF.

This clonotype was recorded at least ten times. V and J are TRBV27 and TRBJ2-3; 10 bases agree with TRBD2. Germline CDR1 is MNHEY and CDR2 is SMNVEV (reference sequence). The trim removed 0 bases at V and 2 bases at J, leaving 5 bases unmatched. This CDR3 is 17 amino acids long. The CDR3 nucleotides are TGTGCCAGCAGTTTATCGCGCCTAGCGGGGGTCACAGATACGCAGTATTTT. Its translation is CASSLSRLAGVTDTQYF.